Reported below is one TCR beta chain. These data come from a study of blood T cell repertoires in COVID-19. TCRdb keeps only in-frame clones here, not all; method: immunoSEQ multiplex PCR. The data hold 200,000 to 250,000 clones, with about 88% observed a single time. The length of the CDR3 is 12 residues. Between the trimmed V and J ends, which lost 4 bases and 7 bases, there was a span of 7 bases. CDR1 is SGHVS and CDR2 is FQNEAQ in the germline V gene. The clonotype originates from a woman aged 50 to 60 with COVID-19, enrolled during active disease. The chain recombines TRBV7-8 with TRBJ2-2, with D maybe TRBD1 (6 bases). The specimen was peripheral blood. CDR3 residues: CASSYRVGELFF. CDR3 bases: TGTGCCAGCAGCTACAGGGTCGGGGAGCTGTTTTTT.